Listed below are T cell receptor beta chains from one sample, sequenced in a study of cytomegalovirus exposure and HLA in healthy donors. Clones were sequenced by immunoSEQ multiplex PCR, and TCRdb holds only the in-frame ones, with some missing. The sample includes 80,000 or so clones, 74% seen only once; the top ten take 20% to 25%. The source material was PBMCs. These receptors all stem from a man aged 30 to 45 in good health and CMV-seropositive. Both conserved end residues are part of each CDR3. The D gene is left open where the match is weak. Part of the rows lack a size; the others show once, few, many or a class for expanded clones.

d_gene	abundance	v_gene	j_gene	CDR3nt	CDR3aa
NA	few	TRBV29-1	TRBJ2-2	TGCAGCGTTGAATTAGACGGGGAGCTGTTTTTT	CSVELDGELFF
TRBD1	once	TRBV4-1	TRBJ2-5	TGCGCCAGCAGCCGGCCGGGACAGGGAGAGACCCAGTACTTC	CASSRPGQGETQYF
NA	NA	TRBV7-3	TRBJ2-7	TGTGCCAGCAGCTTAACCCTGGGGGCCGAGCAGTACTTC	CASSLTLGAEQYF
TRBD2	NA	TRBV28	TRBJ2-7	TGTGCCAGTTTAACCGGGACTAGCGGGAAGTTCTCATCGGTCTACGAGCAGTACTTC	CASLTGTSGKFSSVYEQYF
TRBD2	NA	TRBV7-6	TRBJ2-6	TGTGCCAGCAGCTCACTTAGCGGGGGTGACTCTGGGGCCAACGTCCTGACTTTC	CASSSLSGGDSGANVLTF
NA	NA	TRBV5-4	TRBJ1-1	TGTGCCAGCAGCTTGGACTCTGGGGCGACTGAAGCTTTCTTT	CASSLDSGATEAFF
NA	NA	TRBV7-6	TRBJ1-2	TGTGCCAGCAGCCCAAATGGGGCGGGGGACTATGGCTACACCTTC	CASSPNGAGDYGYTF
TRBD1	once	TRBV12-5	TRBJ2-7	TGTGCTAGTGCTCCAATGGGGACAGGGACCTACGAGCAGTACTTC	CASAPMGTGTYEQYF
NA	NA	TRBV9	TRBJ2-3	TGTGCCAGCAGCGTTGGGACACTGGATACGCAGTATTTT	CASSVGTLDTQYF
TRBD2	NA	TRBV5-4	TRBJ2-7	TGTGCCAGCAGCTTGCTAGCGGGAGTTAACGAGCAGTACTTC	CASSLLAGVNEQYF
TRBD2	NA	TRBV27	TRBJ2-7	TGTGCCAGCACGCTAGCTAGCGGGAGTCCCGAGCAGTACTTC	CASTLASGSPEQYF
TRBD1	NA	TRBV10-3	TRBJ1-1	TGTGCCGTAAGAGAGGGACAGGGCGGCACTGAAGCTTTCTTT	CAVREGQGGTEAFF
TRBD2	NA	TRBV5-1	TRBJ2-7	TGCGCCAGCAGCCGCGTAGGAGCGGGGGGGGTCGAGCAGTACTTC	CASSRVGAGGVEQYF
TRBD1	NA	TRBV27	TRBJ1-2	TGTGCCAGCAGAGTCATGGGACAGGGGCAAGGCTACACCTTC	CASRVMGQGQGYTF
TRBD1	NA	TRBV6-4	TRBJ1-2	TGTGCCAGCAGTCAAGTGCCTCTGGACAGGTTGAATGGCTACACCTTC	CASSQVPLDRLNGYTF
TRBD2	NA	TRBV2	TRBJ2-7	TGTGCCAGCAGACGATTAGCGGGGGAGAGCTACGAGCAGTACTTC	CASRRLAGESYEQYF
TRBD1	NA	TRBV2	TRBJ1-5	TGTGCCAGCAGGCCGGACAGGGGGGGAAATCAGCCCCAGCATTTT	CASRPDRGGNQPQHF
NA	NA	TRBV5-1	TRBJ1-1	TGCGCCAGCAGCTTGGGCGGGGGGACGACTGAAGCTTTCTTT	CASSLGGGTTEAFF
NA	NA	TRBV25-1	TRBJ2-7	TGTGCCAGCAGTGGAACCCTAGCGAGCTCCTACGAGCAGTACTTC	CASSGTLASSYEQYF
NA	NA	TRBV29-1	TRBJ1-2	TGCAGCGTTGAAGCCGGAGGGGTGATGTATGGCTACACCTTC	CSVEAGGVMYGYTF
NA	NA	TRBV30	TRBJ2-3	TGTGCCTGGAGTGGAGCGGGTACGCAGTATTTT	CAWSGAGTQYF
TRBD2	NA	TRBV9	TRBJ2-1	TGTGCCAGCACCTACGGGACTAGCGATAACAATGAGCAGTTCTTC	CASTYGTSDNNEQFF
NA	NA	TRBV15	TRBJ1-2	TGTGCCACCAGCAGAGATTCGGGCAGGGGACATGGCTACACCTTC	CATSRDSGRGHGYTF
TRBD2	NA	TRBV9	TRBJ2-1	TGTGCCAGCAGCCCAAGACTAGCTTCCGATGAGCAGTTCTTC	CASSPRLASDEQFF
TRBD1	NA	TRBV5-8	TRBJ1-6	TGTGCCAGCAGCTTTGAGGGACAGAAAAATTCACCCCTCCACTTT	CASSFEGQKNSPLHF
TRBD1	NA	TRBV19	TRBJ2-1	TGTGCCAGTAGGAACCCCGGGACAGGGAACTCCAATGAGCAGTTCTTC	CASRNPGTGNSNEQFF
NA	NA	TRBV7-3	TRBJ2-7	TGTGCCAGCAGCTCAGCTACAGGCCACGAGCAGTACTTC	CASSSATGHEQYF
NA	NA	TRBV5-6	TRBJ1-5	TGTGCCAGCAGTTCCCAAGCGGGTTCGAGCAATCAGCCCCAGCATTTT	CASSSQAGSSNQPQHF
TRBD2	NA	TRBV30	TRBJ2-7	TGTGCCTGGGGCCTGACTAGCCCCCAGGACGAGCAGTACTTC	CAWGLTSPQDEQYF
NA	few	TRBV30	TRBJ1-1	TGTGCCTGGAGTGATGGGAGGGACACTGAAGCTTTCTTT	CAWSDGRDTEAFF
TRBD2	NA	TRBV29-1	TRBJ2-5	TGCAGCGTTGAAGATGCTAGCGGGAGCCAATCGAGGGAGACCCAGTACTTC	CSVEDASGSQSRETQYF
TRBD1	NA	TRBV9	TRBJ1-4	TGTGCCAGCAGCCCACAGGGGGGGCGTACCAAAGAAAAACTGTTTTTT	CASSPQGGRTKEKLFF
TRBD1	NA	TRBV11-2	TRBJ2-1	TGTGCCAGCAGCGTGCGACAGGGGGAAAGGCATAATGAGCAGTTCTTC	CASSVRQGERHNEQFF
NA	NA	TRBV27	TRBJ1-1	TGTGCCAGCAGTTTCCTGGGGCCCACCACTGAAGCTTTCTTT	CASSFLGPTTEAFF
NA	NA	TRBV5-4	TRBJ1-1	TGTGCCAGCAGCCTTGAACCGAACAGGGCCACTGAAGCTTTCTTT	CASSLEPNRATEAFF
NA	few	TRBV9	TRBJ1-2	TGTGCCAGCAGCCGCGGGACGTCTAACTATGGCTACACCTTC	CASSRGTSNYGYTF
NA	few	TRBV5-5	TRBJ1-5	TGTGCCAGCAGCTTGACAGGGTTTAGTGGCAATCAGCCCCAGCATTTT	CASSLTGFSGNQPQHF
NA	NA	TRBV5-8	TRBJ2-3	TGTGCCAGCAGTTCGGGGGGCTGGACAGATACGCAGTATTTT	CASSSGGWTDTQYF
NA	NA	TRBV5-1	TRBJ1-1	TGCGCCAGCAGCTCCCGGCCCCCGGCGGACACTGAAGCTTTCTTT	CASSSRPPADTEAFF
NA	NA	TRBV7-9	TRBJ2-7	TGTGCCAGCAGTTTAGGCGGCTCCGAGCAGTACTTC	CASSLGGSEQYF
TRBD2	NA	TRBV6-5	TRBJ2-1	TGTGCCAGCAGTGCCCTGGGGGGGGCCTACAATGAGCAGTTCTTC	CASSALGGAYNEQFF
NA	NA	TRBV6-6	TRBJ2-3	TGTGCCAGCCTACACCGAGGGGGATATACGCAGTATTTT	CASLHRGGYTQYF
NA	NA	TRBV29-1	TRBJ1-2	TGCAGCGTTAGTTCCGCAGGCTATGGCTACACCTTC	CSVSSAGYGYTF